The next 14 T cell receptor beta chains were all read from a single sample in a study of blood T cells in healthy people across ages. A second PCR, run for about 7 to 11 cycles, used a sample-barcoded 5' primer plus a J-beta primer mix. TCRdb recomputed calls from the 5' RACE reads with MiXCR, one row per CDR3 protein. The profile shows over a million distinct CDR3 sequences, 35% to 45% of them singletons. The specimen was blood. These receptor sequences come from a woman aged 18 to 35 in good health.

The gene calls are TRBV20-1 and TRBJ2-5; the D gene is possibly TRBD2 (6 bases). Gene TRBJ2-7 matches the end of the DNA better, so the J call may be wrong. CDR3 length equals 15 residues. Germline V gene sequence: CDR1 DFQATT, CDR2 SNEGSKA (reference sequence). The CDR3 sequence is CSARGGGEVFYEQYF. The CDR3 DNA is TGCAGTGCTAGAGGTGGAGGGGAGGTTTTCTACGAGCAGTACTTC.

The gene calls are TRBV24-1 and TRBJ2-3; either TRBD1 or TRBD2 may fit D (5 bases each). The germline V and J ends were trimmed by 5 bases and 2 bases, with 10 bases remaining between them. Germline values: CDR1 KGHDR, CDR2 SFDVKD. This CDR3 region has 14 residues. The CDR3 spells CATSGGVTTDTQYF. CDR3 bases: TGTGCCACCAGTGGAGGGGTCACCACAGATACGCAGTATTTT.

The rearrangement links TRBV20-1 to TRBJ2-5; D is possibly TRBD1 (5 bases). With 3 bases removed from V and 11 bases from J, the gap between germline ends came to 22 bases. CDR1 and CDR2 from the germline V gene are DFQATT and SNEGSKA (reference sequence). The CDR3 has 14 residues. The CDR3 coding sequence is TGCAGTGCTAGCACGCAGGGAATCAACAATGAGCAGTACTTC. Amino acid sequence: CSASTQGINNEQYF.

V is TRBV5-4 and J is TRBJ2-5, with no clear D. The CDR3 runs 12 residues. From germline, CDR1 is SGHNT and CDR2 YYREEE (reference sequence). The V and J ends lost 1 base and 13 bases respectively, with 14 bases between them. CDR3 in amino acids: CASSLSSYERYF. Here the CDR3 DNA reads TGTGCCAGCAGCTTGTCCAGCTACGAGCGGTACTTC.

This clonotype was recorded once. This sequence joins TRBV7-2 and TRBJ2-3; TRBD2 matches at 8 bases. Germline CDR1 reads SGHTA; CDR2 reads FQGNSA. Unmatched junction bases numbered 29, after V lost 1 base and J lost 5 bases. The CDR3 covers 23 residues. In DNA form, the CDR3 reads TGTGCCAGCAGCTTAGGGCCGGGTAGCGGGACCTTTAAATCCATTATGGCTGAAGATACGCAGTATTTT. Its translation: CASSLGPGSGTFKSIMAEDTQYF.

CDR3: CASRGSILGNSPLHF. The CDR3 DNA reads as TGTGCCAGCAGGGGGTCAATCCTCGGCAATTCACCCCTCCACTTT. The rearrangement links TRBV27 to TRBJ1-6; D is unresolved. The germline V gene has CDR1 MNHEY and CDR2 SMNVEV (reference sequence). The CDR3 runs to 15 residues. V lost 6 bases and J 7 bases, leaving 16 bases between the germline ends.

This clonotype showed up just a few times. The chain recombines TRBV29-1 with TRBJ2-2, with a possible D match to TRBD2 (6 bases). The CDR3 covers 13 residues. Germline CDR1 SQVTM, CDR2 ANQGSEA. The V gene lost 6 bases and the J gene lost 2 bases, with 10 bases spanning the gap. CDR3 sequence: CSVGTLNTGELFF. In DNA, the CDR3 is TGCAGCGTAGGGACTCTCAACACCGGGGAGCTGTTTTTT.

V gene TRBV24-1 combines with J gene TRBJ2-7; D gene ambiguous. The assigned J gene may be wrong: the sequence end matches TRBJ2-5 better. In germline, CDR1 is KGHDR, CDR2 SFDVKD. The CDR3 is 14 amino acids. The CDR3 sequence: CATSDFRTPETQYF. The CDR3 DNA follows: TGTGCCACCAGTGATTTCCGCACCCCGGAGACCCAGTACTTC.

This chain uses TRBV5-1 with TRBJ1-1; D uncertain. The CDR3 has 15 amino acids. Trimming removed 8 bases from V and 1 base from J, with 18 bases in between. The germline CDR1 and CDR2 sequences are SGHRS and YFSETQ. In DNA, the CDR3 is TGCGCCAGTACTCCTACCCCCCAGGAGAACACTGAAGCTTTCTTT. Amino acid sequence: CASTPTPQENTEAFF.

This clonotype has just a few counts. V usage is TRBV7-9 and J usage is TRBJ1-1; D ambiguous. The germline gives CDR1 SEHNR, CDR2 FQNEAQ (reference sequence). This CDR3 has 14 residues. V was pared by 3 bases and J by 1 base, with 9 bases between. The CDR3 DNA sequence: TGTGCCAGCAGCTTCGAGTCTGCGAACACTGAAGCTTTCTTT. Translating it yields CASSFESANTEAFF.

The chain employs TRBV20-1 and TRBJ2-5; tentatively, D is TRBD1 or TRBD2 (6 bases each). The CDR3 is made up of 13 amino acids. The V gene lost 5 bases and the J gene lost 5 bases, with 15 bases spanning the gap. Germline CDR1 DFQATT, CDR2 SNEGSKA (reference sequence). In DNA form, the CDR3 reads TGCAGTGCTGGTGGGGGGCCGCCTGAGACCCAGTACTTC. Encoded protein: CSAGGGPPETQYF.

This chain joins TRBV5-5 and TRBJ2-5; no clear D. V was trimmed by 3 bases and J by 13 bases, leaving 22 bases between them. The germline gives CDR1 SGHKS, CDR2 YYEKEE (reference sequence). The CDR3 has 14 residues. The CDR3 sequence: CASSSPYSIEERYF. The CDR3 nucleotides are TGTGCCAGCAGCTCCCCGTACTCGATTGAAGAGCGGTACTTC. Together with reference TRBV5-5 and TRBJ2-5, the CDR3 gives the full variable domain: DAGVTQSPTHLIKTRGQQVTLRCSPISGHKSVSWYQQVLGQGPQFIFQYYEKEERGRGNFPDRFSARQFPNYSSELNVNALLLGDSALYLCASSSPYSIEERYFGPGTRLLVL.

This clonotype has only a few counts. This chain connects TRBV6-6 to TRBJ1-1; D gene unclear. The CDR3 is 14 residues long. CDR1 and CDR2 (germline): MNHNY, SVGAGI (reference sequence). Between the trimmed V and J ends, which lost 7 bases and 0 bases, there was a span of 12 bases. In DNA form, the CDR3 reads TGTGCCAGCACCTGGCCCGAGATGAACACTGAAGCTTTCTTT. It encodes CASTWPEMNTEAFF.

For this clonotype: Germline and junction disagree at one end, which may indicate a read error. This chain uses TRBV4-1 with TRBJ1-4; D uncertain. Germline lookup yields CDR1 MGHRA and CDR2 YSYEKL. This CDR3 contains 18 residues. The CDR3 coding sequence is TGCGCCAGCAGCCAGCCTTTCCGGGAAAGGGTATCTAATGAAGAACTGTTTTTT. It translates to CASSQPFRERVSNEELFF.